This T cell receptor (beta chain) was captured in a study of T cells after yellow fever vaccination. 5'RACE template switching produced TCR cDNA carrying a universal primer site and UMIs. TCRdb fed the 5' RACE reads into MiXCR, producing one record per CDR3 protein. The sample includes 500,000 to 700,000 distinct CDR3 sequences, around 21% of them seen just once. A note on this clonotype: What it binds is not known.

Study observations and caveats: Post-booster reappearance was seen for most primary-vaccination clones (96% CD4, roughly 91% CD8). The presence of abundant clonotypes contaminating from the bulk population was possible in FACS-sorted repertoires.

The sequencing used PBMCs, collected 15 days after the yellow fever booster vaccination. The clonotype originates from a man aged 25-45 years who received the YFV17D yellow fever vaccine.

The CDR3 nucleotides read TGTGCCAGCAGTTACCAGTCCGGGGGCCCCTTTAATTCACCCCTCCACTTT. Encoded protein: CASSYQSGGPFNSPLHF. The V gene is TRBV6-5, the J gene TRBJ1-6; D perhaps matches TRBD1 (6 bases). Germline V gene sequence: CDR1 MNHEY, CDR2 SVGAGI. The CDR3 sequence is 17 residues long. V gave up 2 bases and J gave up 6 bases, with 17 bases separating them.